This T cell receptor beta chain was identified during a study of T cells in Graves' hyperthyroidism and ophthalmopathy. RNA transcripts yielded amplified TCR beta CDR3 regions. The TCR CDR3 first-round RT-PCR relied on the HTBI primer set. TCRdb used MiXCR to reprocess the multiplex PCR reads, holding one entry per CDR3 protein. This table has fewer than 650,000 distinct CDR3 sequences, about 46% appearing once. Germline V gene lookup returns CDR1 SGHVS and CDR2 FQNEAQ. V was trimmed by 5 bases and J by 1 base, leaving 20 bases between them. The CDR3 runs to 18 residues. The sample consisted of peripheral blood or thyroid tissue (not recorded which). The genes are TRBV7-8 and TRBJ2-2; D is uncertain. This TCR came from an adult woman with Graves' disease, either hyperthyroidism or ophthalmopathy (not recorded which). CDR3 in DNA: TGTGCCAGCAGCCAAGGTACCTTCGACGTAATGAACACCGGGGAGCTGTTTTTT. It translates to CASSQGTFDVMNTGELFF. The variable domain in full, with the rest retrieved from reference TRBV7-8 and TRBJ2-2, is GAGVSQSPRYKVAKRGQDVALRCDPISGHVSLFWYQQALGQGPEFLTYFQNEAQLDKSGLPSDRFFAERPEGSVSTLKIQRTQQEDSAVYLCASSQGTFDVMNTGELFFGEGSRLTVL.